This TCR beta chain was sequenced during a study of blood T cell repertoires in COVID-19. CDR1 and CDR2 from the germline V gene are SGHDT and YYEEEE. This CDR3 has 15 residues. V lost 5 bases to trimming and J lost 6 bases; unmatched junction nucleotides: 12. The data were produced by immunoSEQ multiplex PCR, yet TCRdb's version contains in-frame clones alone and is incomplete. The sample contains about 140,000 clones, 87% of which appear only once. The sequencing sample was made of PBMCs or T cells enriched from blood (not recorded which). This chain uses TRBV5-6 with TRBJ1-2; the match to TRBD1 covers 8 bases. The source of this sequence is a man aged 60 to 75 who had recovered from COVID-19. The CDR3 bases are TGTGCCAGCAGACCCGGACAGGGATGGAGTCATGGCTACACCTTC. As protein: CASRPGQGWSHGYTF. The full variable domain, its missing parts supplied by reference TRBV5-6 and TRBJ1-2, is DAGVTQSPTHLIKTRGQQVTLRCSPKSGHDTVSWYQQALGQGPQFIFQYYEEEERQRGNFPDRFSGHQFPNYSSELNVNALLLGDSALYLCASRPGQGWSHGYTFGSGTRLTVV.